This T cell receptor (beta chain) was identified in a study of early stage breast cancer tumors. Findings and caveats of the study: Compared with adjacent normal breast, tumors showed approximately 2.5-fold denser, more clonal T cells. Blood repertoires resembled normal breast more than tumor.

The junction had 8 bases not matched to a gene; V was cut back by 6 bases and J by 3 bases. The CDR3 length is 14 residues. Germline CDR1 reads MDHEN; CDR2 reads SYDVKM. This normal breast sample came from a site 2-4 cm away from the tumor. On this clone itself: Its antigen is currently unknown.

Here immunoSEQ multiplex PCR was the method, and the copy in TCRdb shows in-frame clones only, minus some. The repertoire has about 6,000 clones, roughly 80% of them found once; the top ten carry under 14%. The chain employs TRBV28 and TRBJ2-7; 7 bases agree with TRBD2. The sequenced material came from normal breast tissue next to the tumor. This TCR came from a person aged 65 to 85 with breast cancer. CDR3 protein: CASSRGDPSYEQYF. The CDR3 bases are TGTGCCAGCAGCCGGGGGGACCCTAGCTACGAGCAGTACTTC.